This TCR beta chain was sequenced during a study of T cells after yellow fever vaccination. Across the whole study: Fractions of limited cellularity were prepared by means of SMART-Seq v4 Ultra Low Input.

This CDR3 has 12 amino acids. Germline assignment: CDR1 SGHTA and CDR2 FQGNSA. Trimming left V 0 bases short and J 10 bases short, with 9 bases between. TCRdb independently ran MiXCR on the 5' RACE reads; one entry per CDR3 protein. The profile shows some 250,000 distinct CDR3 sequences, approximately 3.6% of them singletons. Whole-study results and caveats: CD4 and CD8 compartments shared a small share of clonotypes, likely from convergent recombination.

This clonotype was seen repeatedly, ten times or more. The antigen is not known. The chain uses TRBV7-2 and TRBJ2-5; TRBD2 might be the D (5 bases). Here the sequenced sample was PBMCs, taken 15 days after the yellow fever booster vaccination. The receptor comes from a man between 18 and 35 years old who received the YFV17D yellow fever vaccine. Here the CDR3 DNA reads TGTGCCAGCAGCTTAGCCCGGGGAGACCAGTACTTC. Translating gives CASSLARGDQYF.